Reported below is one TCR beta chain. This CDR3 spans 12 amino acids. Germline values: CDR1 MNHEY, CDR2 SVGAGI. Trimming shortened V by 8 bases and J by 6 bases, and 13 bases separated the two germline ends. The data originate from a study of blood T cell repertoires in COVID-19. Generated by immunoSEQ multiplex PCR, the TCRdb table keeps only in-frame clones and is missing some. The sample shows around 370,000 clones, 85% to 90% of them seen only once. Source material: peripheral blood. The rearrangement uses TRBV6-5 and TRBJ1-1, with D possibly matching TRBD1 (6 bases). This receptor was obtained from a man younger than 35 with active or convalescent COVID-19. The CDR3 spells CASSWEGAEAFF. As DNA, the CDR3 is TGTGCCAGCTCCTGGGAGGGGGCTGAAGCTTTCTTT.